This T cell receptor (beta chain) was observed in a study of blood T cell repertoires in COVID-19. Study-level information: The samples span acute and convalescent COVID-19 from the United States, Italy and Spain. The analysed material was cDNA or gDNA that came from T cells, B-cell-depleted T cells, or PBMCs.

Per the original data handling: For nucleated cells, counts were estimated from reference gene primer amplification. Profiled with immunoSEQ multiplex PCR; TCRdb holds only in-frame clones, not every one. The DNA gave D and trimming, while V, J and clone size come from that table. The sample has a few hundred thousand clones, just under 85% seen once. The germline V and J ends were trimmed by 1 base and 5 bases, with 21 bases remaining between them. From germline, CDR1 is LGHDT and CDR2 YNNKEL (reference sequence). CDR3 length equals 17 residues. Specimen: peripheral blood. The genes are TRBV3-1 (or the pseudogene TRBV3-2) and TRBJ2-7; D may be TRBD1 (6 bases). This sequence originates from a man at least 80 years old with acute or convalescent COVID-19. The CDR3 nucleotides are TGTGCCAGCAGCCAAGGAGGCAGGGGCGCATCCCGAAACGAGCAGTACTTC. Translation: CASSQGGRGASRNEQYF.